The present T cell receptor (beta chain) was sequenced within a study of T cells in Graves' hyperthyroidism and ophthalmopathy. After removal of 3 bases from V and 3 bases from J, the junction contained 5 bases not matched to a gene. The CDR3 spans 14 residues. Germline CDR1 and CDR2: MDHEN and SYDVKM. RNA transcripts served as the template for amplifying TCR beta CDR3 regions. An initial round of RT-PCR targeting the TCR CDR3 relied on the HTBI primer set. TCRdb reprocessed the multiplex PCR reads with MiXCR, giving one entry per CDR3 protein. This table holds 450,000 to 500,000 distinct CDR3 sequences, 20% to 25% found once.

This TCR derives from a woman between 65 and 79 years old with Graves' ophthalmopathy. The rearrangement joins TRBV28 to TRBJ2-7; 7 bases align to TRBD2. The sequenced sample was blood. This CDR3 reads CASSFPPSGYEQYF. The DNA of the CDR3 is TGTGCCAGCAGTTTCCCCCCTAGCGGCTACGAGCAGTACTTC.